The entry below gives a single T cell receptor (beta chain) sequence along with its context. Its antigen is undetermined. Trimming cost V 4 bases and J 2 bases; bases outside gene matches: 5. Germline V gene sequence: CDR1 SGHDT, CDR2 YYEEEE. The CDR3 runs to 15 residues. This sample is part of a study of T cell responses to AZD1222 COVID-19 vaccine. Study-wide points: Repertoire sampling occurred only after the peak T cell response. Targeting of unmutated variant regions was reportedly seen in nearly half of spike-specific TCRs. The number of AZD1222 recipients seropositive at baseline was only five to seven.

Libraries were prepared by immunoSEQ multiplex PCR; TCRdb keeps only in-frame clonotypes and omits some of them. In the table there are more than 90,000 clones, about 82% of which are singletons. Second-dose timings of about 4 or about 12 weeks were pooled. The clonotype originates from an adult who received the AZD1222 COVID-19 vaccine. The chain has TRBV5-6 and TRBJ2-1; 8 positions agree with TRBD2. Sequenced material: peripheral blood, taken 28 days after the second AZD1222 dose. The CDR3 protein is CASSPTSEAYNEQFF. CDR3 DNA: TGTGCCAGCAGCCCGACTAGCGAGGCCTACAATGAGCAGTTCTTC. Based on the CDR3 plus reference TRBV5-6 and TRBJ2-1, the full variable domain is DAGVTQSPTHLIKTRGQQVTLRCSPKSGHDTVSWYQQALGQGPQFIFQYYEEEERQRGNFPDRFSGHQFPNYSSELNVNALLLGDSALYLCASSPTSEAYNEQFFGPGTRLTVL.